These T cell receptor beta chains were read from a single sample in a study of radiotherapy plus CTLA-4 blockade in lung cancer. Clones were read by immunoSEQ multiplex PCR, and TCRdb kept only the in-frame ones, dropping some. The sample includes tens of thousands of clones, more than 60% seen only once; the top ten take around a tenth. The specimen comprised peripheral blood, sampled from a patient treated with radiotherapy plus ipilimumab. The receptors derive from a human donor with non-small cell lung cancer who had stable disease on radiotherapy plus ipilimumab. Both conserved end residues are part of each CDR3. The D gene is left open where the match is weak. Clone size, where shown, is once, few, many, or a class for clones that have expanded.

D gene	clone size	J gene	V gene	CDR3 DNA	CDR3 protein
TRBD1	.	TRBJ2-7	TRBV27	TGTGCCAGCAGTGGCGGGGACAGGGTGCACGAGCAGTACTTC	CASSGGDRVHEQYF
.	.	TRBJ2-1	TRBV19	TGTGCCAGTAGTGAGACCGTTCAGGATGAGCAGTTCTTC	CASSETVQDEQFF
TRBD1	.	TRBJ2-6	TRBV18	TGTGCCAGCTCCCAATACCCAAGGACAGGAGGCTCTGGGGCCAACGTCCTGACTTTC	CASSQYPRTGGSGANVLTF
TRBD1	.	TRBJ2-3	TRBV29-1	TGCAGCGTCTCGACAGGGATGACAGATACGCAGTATTTT	CSVSTGMTDTQYF
.	.	TRBJ1-2	TRBV11-2	TGTGCCAGCAGCTTAGCAGGGTATGGCTACACCTTC	CASSLAGYGYTF
TRBD1	few	TRBJ1-2	TRBV29-1	TGCAGCGCAACCCGGGACAGCGGCCGAGACACCTTC	CSATRDSGRDTF
.	few	TRBJ1-2	TRBV5-1	TGCGCCAGCAGCCAGACAGCAAACTATGGCTACACCTTC	CASSQTANYGYTF
TRBD1	.	TRBJ1-4	TRBV2	TGTGCCAGCACCCAACAGGGGGTAGAAGAAAAACTGTTTTTT	CASTQQGVEEKLFF
.	.	TRBJ2-6	TRBV5-6	TGTGCCAGCAGCCTAACAGGGTCTGGGGCCAACGTCCTGACTTTC	CASSLTGSGANVLTF
TRBD1	few	TRBJ2-3	TRBV7-9	TGTGCCAGCAGCTCACGACCGGGACAGGGCACAGATACGCAGTATTTT	CASSSRPGQGTDTQYF
.	.	TRBJ2-5	TRBV7-2	TGTGCCAGCAAGACAGACCCCTTGGTAGAGACCCAGTACTTC	CASKTDPLVETQYF
.	.	TRBJ2-4	TRBV19	TGTGCCAGTCTTGGGGGCCCCACAAGCAAAAACATTCAGTACTTC	CASLGGPTSKNIQYF
TRBD1	.	TRBJ2-1	TRBV9	TGTGCCAGCAGCGCAAAAGGACAGGGGTACAATGAGCAGTTCTTC	CASSAKGQGYNEQFF
.	.	TRBJ2-2	TRBV2	TGTGCCAGCAAGGGGGTTGGTACCGGGGAGCTGTTTTTT	CASKGVGTGELFF
.	few	TRBJ2-5	TRBV18	TGTGCCAGCTCACCCATTCGAACAGGGCGGGAGACCCAGTACTTC	CASSPIRTGRETQYF
TRBD1	.	TRBJ1-2	TRBV18	TGTGCCAGCTCTTACGGACAGGCCTATGGCTACACCTTC	CASSYGQAYGYTF
.	.	TRBJ2-7	TRBV5-6	TGTGCCAGCAGCCGGGGAGACACGTCTTACGAGCAGTACTTC	CASSRGDTSYEQYF
.	.	TRBJ1-1	TRBV11-3	TGTGCCAGCAGCTTCCAGGGGCAAGCTTTCTTT	CASSFQGQAFF
TRBD2	once	TRBJ2-7	TRBV7-9	TGTGCCAGCAGCTTAGTTAGCGGGGGGGTACAGTACTTC	CASSLVSGGVQYF
TRBD1	few	TRBJ1-2	TRBV6-5	TGTGCCAGCAGACCGGACAGGAACTATGGCTACACCTTC	CASRPDRNYGYTF
.	once	TRBJ1-1	TRBV6-5	TGTGCCAGCAGTTACAGGGGTAGAGCTTTGAACACTGAAGCTTTCTTT	CASSYRGRALNTEAFF
TRBD1	many	TRBJ1-2	TRBV6-1	TGTGCCAGCAGTAGACAGGGGGATGGCTACACCTTC	CASSRQGDGYTF
TRBD1	.	TRBJ1-6	TRBV11-3	TGTGCCAGCAGCTCGCGACAGGGATTTTCACCCCTCCACTTT	CASSSRQGFSPLHF
TRBD1	.	TRBJ1-6	TRBV19	TGTGCCAGCGGACAGGGGAGTTCACCCCTCCACTTT	CASGQGSSPLHF
.	.	TRBJ2-1	TRBV7-2	TGTGCCAGCAGCTTATCCTCTTACAATGAGCAGTTCTTC	CASSLSSYNEQFF
TRBD1	once	TRBJ1-3	TRBV18	TGTGCCAGCTCCCCGGACAGGAGAGGAAACACCATATATTTT	CASSPDRRGNTIYF
.	few	TRBJ1-1	TRBV11-2	TGTGCCAGCAGCTTTCAGGGACTTGAAGCTTTCTTT	CASSFQGLEAFF
TRBD2	.	TRBJ2-1	TRBV10-3	TGTGCCATCAGTGAGGGGGACTTGGGCCGAGCGGGGGGTCCCTACAATGAGCAGTTCTTC	CAISEGDLGRAGGPYNEQFF
.	.	TRBJ1-5	TRBV7-2	TGTGCCAGCAGGCTAGGACAGAGCAATCAGCCCCAGCATTTT	CASRLGQSNQPQHF
.	large	TRBJ2-7	TRBV6-1	TGTGCCAGCAGTGAAGCGGGGGCCGTAGACTACGAGCAGTACTTC	CASSEAGAVDYEQYF
.	.	TRBJ1-6	TRBV7-2	TGTGCCAGCAGCCCGGGGCCAGGGGTGGATTCACCCCTCCACTTT	CASSPGPGVDSPLHF
.	.	TRBJ1-1	TRBV7-9	TGTGCCAGCAGCCCATCCGGGACACCCAACACTGAAGCTTTCTTT	CASSPSGTPNTEAFF
.	few	TRBJ2-1	TRBV5-4	TGTGCCAGCAGCTTGTTTGGAGCAGGGACTTACAATGAGCAGTTCTTC	CASSLFGAGTYNEQFF
.	.	TRBJ1-2	TRBV2	TGTGCCAGCGATTTTGGGCCAGAGTATGGCTACACCTTC	CASDFGPEYGYTF
TRBD1	.	TRBJ2-3	TRBV18	TGTGCCAGCTCACTAGGACAGGACACAGATACGCAGTATTTT	CASSLGQDTDTQYF
TRBD1	.	TRBJ1-2	TRBV5-6	TGTGCCAGCAGCTTGGACAGGGGGCGAGGTGGCTACACCTTC	CASSLDRGRGGYTF
.	.	TRBJ1-2	TRBV29-1	TGCAGCGTACTCAGGGTTCTAGATGGCTACACCTTC	CSVLRVLDGYTF
.	.	TRBJ1-5	TRBV30	TGTGCCTGGACCAACGGGGGAGGACAGCCCCAGCATTTT	CAWTNGGGQPQHF
.	.	TRBJ1-5	TRBV2	TGTGCCAGCAGGGCGGGGCTCAGCAATCAGCCCCAGCATTTT	CASRAGLSNQPQHF
.	few	TRBJ1-1	TRBV7-6	TGTGCCAGCAGCTCATACAGGGAAACTGAAGCTTTCTTT	CASSSYRETEAFF
.	.	TRBJ1-5	TRBV2	TGTGCCAGCAGTGAACTTCGTTCGCCCCAGCATTTT	CASSELRSPQHF
.	once	TRBJ2-7	TRBV6-6	TGTGCCAGCGCTACTCAGGGTTCCTACGAGCAGTACTTC	CASATQGSYEQYF
.	.	TRBJ1-5	TRBV5-8	TGTGCCAGCAGCTTCGACAGAAATCAGCCCCAGCATTTT	CASSFDRNQPQHF